The clone carrying this TCR beta chain has more than one count but fewer than ten. Its antigen is as yet unknown. These data are taken from a study of blood T cells in healthy people across ages. Notes on the study in general: Both naive CD4+ cell counts and diversity were greater in long-lived donors than in aged donors. Without sorted subsets, naive and antigen-experienced compartments could not be conclusively compared.

PCR was performed a second time for roughly 6 to 12 cycles using a sample-barcoded 5' primer and a J-beta primer mix. A template-switch adaptor with 12 random nucleotides tagged each cDNA molecule. TCRdb itself ran the 5' RACE reads through MiXCR, one entry per CDR3 protein. The sample carries 600,000 to 1,000,000 distinct CDR3 sequences, 58% recorded once. Total RNA, at least 5.5 micrograms per sample, was extracted from PBMCs. V lost 6 bases to trimming and J lost 1 base, with 9 bases between them. CDR3 length: 12 amino acids. The germline V gene has CDR1 SQVTM and CDR2 ANQGSEA. The rearrangement links TRBV29-1 to TRBJ1-1; D gene uncertain. Source material: blood. The clonotype comes from a man between 25 and 39 years old in good health. The CDR3, as DNA: TGCAGCGTACGAGAAGGGAACACTGAAGCTTTCTTT. The encoded protein is CSVREGNTEAFF.